This T cell receptor beta chain derives from a study of control samples from healthy donors and cancer patients. The length of the CDR3 is 14 residues. Per germline, CDR1 LNHDA and CDR2 SQIVND (reference sequence). V was clipped by 8 bases and J by 6 bases; unmatched bases: 9. TCRdb's table, derived via immunoSEQ multiplex PCR, lists solely in-frame clones and lacks some. The sample contains around 150,000 clones, 70% to 90% of which appear only once. What was sequenced was blood. This rearrangement joins TRBV19 to TRBJ2-3, with TRBD2 identical over 9 bases. The sequence came from a young man in good health. The CDR3 region is CASGTSPLPDTQYF. The CDR3 DNA reads as TGTGCCAGTGGGACTAGCCCTCTCCCTGATACGCAGTATTTT.